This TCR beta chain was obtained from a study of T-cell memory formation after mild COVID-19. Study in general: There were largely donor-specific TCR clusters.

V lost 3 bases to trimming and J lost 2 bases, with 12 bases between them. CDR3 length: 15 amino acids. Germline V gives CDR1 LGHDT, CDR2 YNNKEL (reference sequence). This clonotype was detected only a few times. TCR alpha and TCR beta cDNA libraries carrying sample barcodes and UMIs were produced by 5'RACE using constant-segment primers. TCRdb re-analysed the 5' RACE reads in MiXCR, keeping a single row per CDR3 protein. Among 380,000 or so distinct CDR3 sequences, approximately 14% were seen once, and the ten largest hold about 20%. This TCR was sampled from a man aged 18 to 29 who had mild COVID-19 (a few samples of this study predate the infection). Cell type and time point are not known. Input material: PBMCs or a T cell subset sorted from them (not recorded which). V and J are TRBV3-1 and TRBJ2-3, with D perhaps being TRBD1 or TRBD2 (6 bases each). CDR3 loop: CASSQGGRTTDTQYF. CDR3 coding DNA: TGTGCCAGCAGCCAGGGGGGCCGAACCACAGATACGCAGTATTTT.